The text below deals with one T cell receptor beta chain. These data are taken from a study of blood T cell repertoires in COVID-19. Across the study: Samples came from the United States, Italy and Spain, spanning acute and convalescent COVID-19. PBMCs, B-cell-depleted T cells, or T cells were the source of the cDNA or gDNA that made up the material.

Methods used by the authors: Estimation of nucleated cell counts was performed using reference gene primer amplification. The protocol was immunoSEQ multiplex PCR, while the TCRdb copy is restricted to in-frame clones and leaves out a portion. D and trimming were read from the DNA, whereas the V and J calls and clone size are those reported in that table. The sample carries approximately 100,000 clones, roughly four fifths recorded once. CDR1 and CDR2 from the germline V gene are SGHAT and FQNNGV. The CDR3 contains 13 residues. Losses at the gene ends were 5 bases for V and 7 bases for J; bases not matched to a gene: 2.

The V call is TRBV11-2, the J call TRBJ1-6, with TRBD1 matching 7 bases. This sequence originates from a human donor in a cohort sampled during active COVID-19. Material for sequencing was peripheral blood. The CDR3 DNA follows: TGTGCCAGCAGCGGGACAGACAATTCACCCCTCCACTTT. It codes for CASSGTDNSPLHF.